These 24 T cell receptor beta chains originate from one sample sequenced in a study of OX40 agonist ivuxolimab in advanced cancers. TCRdb's copy holds only in-frame clones and misses some; the assay was immunoSEQ multiplex PCR. In the table there are about 64,000 clones, roughly 82% of which are singletons. The material sequenced was CD4+ or CD8+ T cells sorted from blood, taken in a trial of the OX40 agonist ivuxolimab. These receptors all stem from an adult with an advanced solid tumor such as melanoma, head and neck, liver or kidney cancer.

V gene TRBV4-3 combines with J gene TRBJ1-2, with no clear D. This CDR3 is 14 amino acids long. Trimming pared 0 bases from V and 2 bases from J, leaving 7 bases between. Per the germline V gene, CDR1 is LGHNA and CDR2 is YSLEER. The CDR3 sequence: CASSQDSVNYGYTF. Written as DNA, the CDR3 is TGCGCCAGCAGCCAAGATTCAGTCAACTATGGCTACACCTTC.

This chain uses TRBV10-3 with TRBJ2-7; D may be TRBD1 (6 bases). From germline, CDR1 is ENHRY and CDR2 SYGVKD. Trimming cost V 3 bases and J 4 bases, with 7 bases left between them. The CDR3 is 12 amino acids. The DNA for the CDR3 is TGTGCCATCAGTGAACAGGGTTACGAGCAGTACTTC. Its protein product is CAISEQGYEQYF.

The V call is TRBV18, the J call TRBJ1-5, with TRBD1 as a possible D gene (5 bases). Trimming removed 6 bases from V and 1 base from J, with 10 bases in between. Germline V gives CDR1 KGHSH, CDR2 LQKENI. The CDR3 loop spans 14 amino acids. The CDR3 DNA reads as TGTGCCAGCTCCGAATGGGGGAGCAATCAGCCCCAGCATTTT. Translated, it gives CASSEWGSNQPQHF.

The chain joins TRBV21-1 to TRBJ2-7; TRBD1, as called in the table, went unchecked against the DNA. TRBV21-1 is termed a pseudogene. The CDR3 runs to 14 residues. The CDR3 nucleotides are TGTGCCAGCAGCAAAAACGGCAGGGGCTACGAGCAGTACTTC. Protein sequence: CASSKNGRGYEQYF.

This chain connects TRBV25-1 to TRBJ1-3; D remains ambiguous. Germline V gene data show CDR1 as MGHDK and CDR2 as SYGVNS. There are 14 residues in the CDR3. Trimming left V 0 bases short and J 4 bases short, with 7 bases between. CDR3 in amino acids: CASSEYYSGNTIYF. CDR3 DNA: TGTGCCAGCAGTGAATATTACAGCGGAAACACCATATATTTT.

The V gene is TRBV29-1, the J gene TRBJ1-4; the D is unclear. CDR1 is SQVTM, CDR2 ANQGSEA, per germline. This CDR3 region has 12 residues. The CDR3 DNA reads as TGCAGTGTGGGGAGGGCTAATGAAAAACTGTTTTTT. Translating it yields CSVGRANEKLFF.

This sequence joins TRBV5-4 and TRBJ2-1; 7 nucleotides match TRBD2. Germline CDR1 is SGHNT and CDR2 is YYREEE (reference sequence). V shed 4 bases and J 7 bases; nucleotides not matched to a gene: 11. The CDR3 spans 15 residues. CDR3 residues: CASSPLGTIGNEQFF. The CDR3 nucleotides are TGTGCCAGCAGCCCCCTGGGGACTATTGGGAATGAGCAGTTCTTC.

This chain links TRBV2 with TRBJ1-5; D gene unclear. Per the germline V gene, CDR1 is SNHLY and CDR2 is FYNNEI. The V end was cut by 2 bases, the J end by 7 bases, with 15 bases between. The CDR3 covers 15 residues. CDR3 amino acids: CASSENPGEYQPQHF. The CDR3 region has the DNA TGTGCCAGCAGTGAAAATCCAGGAGAATACCAGCCCCAGCATTTT.

The chain employs TRBV5-5 and TRBJ1-3, with D possibly being TRBD1 (5 bases). The CDR3 is made up of 15 amino acids. Germline V gives CDR1 SGHKS, CDR2 YYEKEE (reference sequence). V dropped 3 bases and J dropped 4 bases, with 14 bases sitting between them. The CDR3 coding sequence is TGTGCCAGCAGCTCGGGCAGGGCTGGGGGAAACACCATATATTTT. Protein: CASSSGRAGGNTIYF. The variable domain in full, with the rest retrieved from reference TRBV5-5 and TRBJ1-3, is DAGVTQSPTHLIKTRGQQVTLRCSPISGHKSVSWYQQVLGQGPQFIFQYYEKEERGRGNFPDRFSARQFPNYSSELNVNALLLGDSALYLCASSSGRAGGNTIYFGEGSWLTVV.

V and J are TRBV6-5 and TRBJ2-3; 11 positions agree with TRBD1. The CDR3 totals 14 residues. Germline assignment: CDR1 MNHEY and CDR2 SVGAGI. V trimming: 6 bases; J trimming: 4 bases; junction bases outside the gene matches: 3. Here the CDR3 reads CASSGQGAADTQYF. The CDR3 region has the DNA TGTGCCAGCAGCGGACAGGGGGCCGCAGATACGCAGTATTTT.

V usage is TRBV5-6 and J usage is TRBJ1-5, with no clear D. The V end lost 1 base, the J end lost 4 bases, and 6 bases lay between the germline ends. From germline, CDR1 is SGHDT and CDR2 YYEEEE. This CDR3 contains 13 residues. CDR3 region: CASSLNGNQPQHF. The CDR3 nucleotides read TGTGCCAGCAGCTTGAACGGTAATCAGCCCCAGCATTTT.

The sample holds a few counts of this clone. J is TRBJ2-4 and V is TRBV2, with no clear D. Between the trimmed V and J ends, which lost 6 bases and 2 bases, there was a span of 5 bases. The CDR3 is 12 residues long. Germline V gene lookup returns CDR1 SNHLY and CDR2 FYNNEI. The CDR3 sequence: CASSQTKNIQYF. As DNA, the CDR3 is TGTGCCAGCAGCCAGACCAAAAACATTCAGTACTTC. Drawing the rest from reference TRBV2 and TRBJ2-4, the complete variable domain is EPEVTQTPSHQVTQMGQEVILRCVPISNHLYFYWYRQILGQKVEFLVSFYNNEISEKSEIFDDQFSVERPDGSNFTLKIRSTKLEDSAMYFCASSQTKNIQYFGAGTRLSVL.

This clone has more than one count but fewer than ten. The J gene is TRBJ2-1, the V gene TRBV7-3; 8 nucleotides agree with TRBD2. Germline V CDR1 and CDR2: SGHTA, FQGTGA. With V trimmed by 2 bases and J by 6 bases, 12 bases remained unmatched. This CDR3 is 17 amino acids long. The CDR3 DNA is TGTGCCAGCAGCTTAGCCCCTCGGGCGGGAGGTACCAATGAGCAGTTCTTC. Translated: CASSLAPRAGGTNEQFF.

This clone occurred once. V usage is TRBV6-5 and J usage is TRBJ2-1; D may be TRBD1 or TRBD2 (5 bases each). Germline loops: CDR1 MNHEY, CDR2 SVGAGI. Trimming took off 8 bases at V and 7 bases at J, with 18 bases between the two ends. The CDR3 covers 14 residues. This CDR3 reads CASRGAGKGNEQFF. The CDR3 bases are TGTGCCAGCCGAGGGGCAGGGAAGGGTAATGAGCAGTTCTTC.

Here the CDR3 reads CASSLEADQPQHF. The CDR3 bases are TGTGCCAGCAGCTTAGAGGCAGATCAGCCCCAGCATTTT. V usage is TRBV11-2 and J usage is TRBJ1-5, with D hard to call. This CDR3 has 13 amino acids. Germline V lookup: CDR1 SGHAT, CDR2 FQNNGV. Deletions cut 0 bases from V and 5 bases from J, with 5 bases between.

V is TRBV7-9 and J is TRBJ2-5; D may be TRBD1 (6 bases). Between the trimmed V and J ends, which lost 1 base and 5 bases, there was a span of 11 bases. The CDR3 is 14 amino acids. CDR1 is SEHNR, CDR2 FQNEAQ, per germline (reference sequence). The CDR3 protein is CASSLVGARETQYF. The CDR3 DNA reads TGTGCCAGCAGCTTAGTGGGGGCGCGGGAGACCCAGTACTTC.

This chain joins TRBV7-2 and TRBJ1-1; D gene uncertain. The CDR3 covers 15 residues. Trimming left V 0 bases short and J 6 bases short, with 14 bases between. CDR1 and CDR2 from the germline V gene are SGHTA and FQGNSA. In DNA, the CDR3 is TGTGCCAGCAGCTTAGCGCTGGCAGCGAGCGCTGAAGCTTTCTTT. It codes for CASSLALAASAEAFF.

The rearrangement joins TRBV6-1 to TRBJ2-3, with D perhaps TRBD2 (6 bases). V lost 8 bases and J 2 bases, leaving 14 bases between the germline ends. Germline loops: CDR1 MNHNS, CDR2 SASEGT. CDR3 length equals 14 residues. The CDR3 nucleotides are TGTGCCAGCTCCTCGGGGGATAACACAGATACGCAGTATTTT. This gives the protein CASSSGDNTDTQYF.

J is TRBJ1-2 and V is TRBV19; TRBD1 aligns across 7 bases. The CDR3 is 16 residues long. Germline V gives CDR1 LNHDA, CDR2 SQIVND (reference sequence). Unmatched junction bases numbered 11, after V lost 3 bases and J lost 4 bases. The CDR3 protein is CASSMIGGEGSYGYTF. In DNA form, the CDR3 reads TGTGCCAGTAGTATGATAGGGGGCGAGGGTAGCTATGGCTACACCTTC.

This sequence joins TRBV7-6 and TRBJ2-5; 8 nucleotides agree with TRBD2. The ends lost 5 bases at V and 5 bases at J; junction bases unmatched: 7. CDR3 length equals 14 residues. Germline-derived CDR1 and CDR2 are SGHVS and FNYEAQ. The CDR3 is CASSRGGSRETQYF. In DNA, the CDR3 is TGTGCCAGCAGCCGGGGGGGTTCGAGGGAGACCCAGTACTTC.

The chain combines TRBV5-1 with TRBJ2-7; TRBD2 matches 10 bases. V lost 3 bases to trimming and J lost 7 bases; unmatched junction nucleotides: 13. Germline CDR1 SGHRS, CDR2 YFSETQ. CDR3 length: 16 residues. The DNA of the CDR3 is TGCGCCAGCAGCTCCCATCCGCTAGCGGGAGTAAGGGAGCAGTACTTC. As protein: CASSSHPLAGVREQYF.

This rearrangement joins TRBV30 to TRBJ1-1, with 9 bases identical to TRBD1. This CDR3 has 16 residues. V trimming: 3 bases; J trimming: 4 bases; junction bases outside the gene matches: 12. Germline-derived CDR1 and CDR2 are GTSNPN and SVGIG (reference sequence). The CDR3 protein is CAWSKKPGQGFTEAFF. In DNA form, the CDR3 reads TGTGCCTGGAGCAAAAAACCGGGACAGGGCTTCACTGAAGCTTTCTTT.

The rearrangement uses TRBV6-6 and TRBJ2-7, with 8 bases lining up with TRBD1. Unmatched junction bases numbered 7, after V lost 6 bases and J lost 0 bases. This CDR3 is built from 15 residues. Germline values: CDR1 MNHNY, CDR2 SVGAGI (reference sequence). CDR3 sequence: CASSPRDRSSYEQYF. CDR3 coding DNA: TGTGCCAGCAGCCCCCGGGACAGGAGCTCCTACGAGCAGTACTTC.

This chain links TRBV6-6 with TRBJ1-3, with D unclear. Per germline, CDR1 MNHNY and CDR2 SVGAGI (reference sequence). The CDR3 extends over 13 amino acids. Between the trimmed V and J ends, which lost 2 bases and 4 bases, there was a span of 6 bases. CDR3: CASSYARGNTIYF. The CDR3 nucleotides read TGTGCCAGCAGTTACGCCCGGGGAAACACCATATATTTT.